The clone carrying this T cell receptor (beta chain) occurred many times. No antigen is known for it. This sample is drawn from a study of response to subunit inactivated influenza vaccine. Study results and caveats: The authors put forward the suggestion that each seasonal influenza vaccination may bring in only a limited number of new T cells.

TCRdb passed the RT-PCR reads through MiXCR, listing each CDR3 protein once. The sample includes more than 600,000 distinct CDR3 sequences, less than 20% of them seen just once. V dropped 4 bases and J dropped 5; count of bases not matched to a gene: 3. The CDR3 contains 14 residues. The germline V gene encodes CDR1 ENHRY and CDR2 SYGVKD. This TCR derives from a man aged 50-60 years who received an inactivated influenza vaccine. Material: PBMCs from blood, obtained more than 4 days after vaccination. The chain combines TRBV10-3 with TRBJ2-7; 12 nucleotides align to TRBD1. This chain's CDR3 is CAISVGQGADEQYF. CDR3 DNA: TGTGCCATCAGTGTGGGACAGGGGGCTGACGAGCAGTACTTC.